This T cell receptor (beta chain) was obtained from a study of cytomegalovirus exposure and HLA in healthy donors. This CDR3 spans 16 amino acids. Germline V CDR1 and CDR2: KGHSH, LQKENI. The V end was cut by 6 bases, the J end by 0 bases, with 14 bases between. Study results and caveats: TCR beta sequences reportedly predicted most subjects' HLA-A and HLA-B alleles accurately. Three CMV-associated chains proved CMV antigen-specific in vitro.

As concerns this clone: Its matching antigen is unknown.

PCR amplification relied on 60 Vbeta primers (plus 13 Jbeta primers). Generated by immunoSEQ multiplex PCR, the TCRdb table keeps only in-frame clones and is missing some. The table includes 150,000 to 200,000 clones, around 81% detected once. The clonotype comes from a man younger than 45 in good health and CMV-seronegative. The chain uses TRBV18 and TRBJ2-2, with D possibly being TRBD1 (5 bases). Sequencing used PBMCs. The CDR3, as DNA: TGTGCCAGCTCCCCGGCCCAGGGTTCGAACACCGGGGAGCTGTTTTTT. It is translated as CASSPAQGSNTGELFF.